These T cell receptor beta chains were read from a single sample in a study of cytomegalovirus exposure and HLA in healthy donors. The data were produced by immunoSEQ multiplex PCR, yet TCRdb's version contains in-frame clones alone and is incomplete. Recorded for this sample: 150,000 to 200,000 clones. Sequenced sample: PBMCs. The receptors come from a man under 40 in good health and CMV-seronegative. Each CDR3 is given with its conserved first and last residue. D genes are given only for firm matches.

j_gene | d_gene | v_gene | CDR3aa | CDR3nt
TRBJ1-6 | TRBD1 | TRBV19 | CASSIVQGAVGNSPLHF | TGTGCCAGTAGTATAGTCCAGGGGGCTGTCGGCAATTCACCCCTCCACTTT
TRBJ2-7 | NA | TRBV5-1 | CASSSEAYEQYF | TGCGCCAGCAGCTCGGAGGCCTACGAGCAGTACTTC
TRBJ2-3 | NA | TRBV9 | CASSVASIWTSTDTQYF | TGTGCCAGCAGCGTAGCTTCGATTTGGACTAGCACAGATACGCAGTATTTT
TRBJ2-7 | TRBD2 | TRBV28 | CASSSPTTSGGYEQYF | TGTGCCAGCAGTTCACCAACGACTAGCGGTGGATACGAGCAGTACTTC
TRBJ2-3 | TRBD2 | TRBV5-4 | CASSLGGAGGSTDTQYF | TGTGCCAGCAGCTTGGGGGGAGCGGGGGGGAGCACAGATACGCAGTATTTT
TRBJ1-1 | NA | TRBV10-3 | CAISVAGEAFF | TGTGCCATCAGTGTAGCAGGGGAAGCTTTCTTT
TRBJ2-7 | NA | TRBV7-9 | CASSLVSEQYF | TGTGCCAGCAGCTTAGTCAGCGAGCAGTACTTC
TRBJ1-1 | NA | TRBV7-9 | CASSGNTEAFF | TGTGCCAGCAGCGGCAACACTGAAGCTTTCTTT
TRBJ2-7 | TRBD1 | TRBV5-4 | CASSLQGSSYEQYF | TGTGCCAGCAGCTTACAGGGGAGCTCCTACGAGCAGTACTTC
TRBJ2-3 | NA | TRBV20-1 | CSARVIDTQYF | TGCAGTGCTAGAGTTATAGATACGCAGTATTTT
TRBJ2-3 | TRBD2 | TRBV10-1 | CASSSTSEVDTQYF | TGCGCCAGCAGTTCGACTAGCGAGGTAGATACGCAGTATTTT
TRBJ1-2 | NA | TRBV28 | CATSGTYGYTF | TGTGCCACCTCGGGAACATATGGCTACACCTTC
TRBJ2-1 | TRBD2 | TRBV7-3 | CASSLVSNAAGGSYNEQFF | TGTGCCAGCAGCTTAGTCTCCAACGCCGCGGGAGGGTCCTACAATGAGCAGTTCTTC
TRBJ2-1 | NA | TRBV29-1 | CSLQTYNEQFF | TGCAGCCTCCAGACCTACAATGAGCAGTTCTTC
TRBJ1-2 | NA | TRBV2 | CASIGAGEGANYGYTF | TGTGCCAGCATTGGGGCAGGGGAAGGCGCTAACTATGGCTACACCTTC
TRBJ1-1 | NA | TRBV19 | CASSIPGDTEAFF | TGTGCCAGTAGTATACCAGGGGATACTGAAGCTTTCTTT
TRBJ2-7 | TRBD1 | TRBV19 | CASRFRIGQGLAYEQYF | TGTGCCAGTCGATTCCGGATAGGACAGGGCTTGGCCTACGAGCAGTACTTC
TRBJ2-7 | NA | TRBV5-1 | CASSLSAYEQYF | TGCGCCAGCAGTCTTAGTGCCTACGAGCAGTACTTC
TRBJ1-1 | NA | TRBV5-1 | CASSLNPSDGITEAFF | TGCGCCAGCAGTTTAAACCCCTCGGACGGGATCACTGAAGCTTTCTTT
TRBJ1-6 | TRBD1 | TRBV4-3 | CASSPQGSFYNSPLHF | TGCGCCAGCAGCCCACAGGGGAGTTTTTATAATTCACCCCTCCACTTT
TRBJ1-1 | NA | TRBV19 | CASSYREGGTEAFF | TGTGCCAGTAGCTACAGGGAAGGGGGCACTGAAGCTTTCTTT
TRBJ2-5 | TRBD1 | TRBV2 | CASIEHGTEETQYF | TGTGCCAGCATAGAGCATGGGACAGAAGAGACCCAGTACTTC
TRBJ1-4 | NA | TRBV7-9 | CASSFYAGGLTNEKLFF | TGTGCCAGCAGCTTTTACGCCGGGGGACTAACTAATGAAAAACTGTTTTTT
TRBJ1-2 | NA | TRBV2 | CASTFGQGEGYTF | TGTGCCAGCACCTTCGGCCAGGGTGAAGGCTACACCTTC
TRBJ1-3 | TRBD1 | TRBV4-3 | CASSPGTGVNTIYF | TGCGCCAGCAGTCCCGGGACAGGCGTAAACACCATATATTTT
TRBJ2-7 | TRBD1 | TRBV7-9 | CASSSQGYEQYF | TGTGCCAGCAGCTCACAGGGGTACGAGCAGTACTTC
TRBJ2-1 | NA | TRBV5-8 | CASSNSGGFYNEQFF | TGTGCCAGCAGCAATAGCGGTGGGTTCTACAATGAGCAGTTCTTC
TRBJ1-2 | NA | TRBV7-9 | CASSLTGYGYTF | TGTGCCAGCAGCTTAACGGGGTATGGCTACACCTTC
TRBJ1-1 | NA | TRBV11-3 | CASSLRGGDTEAFF | TGTGCCAGCAGCTTACGGGGAGGGGACACTGAAGCTTTCTTT
TRBJ1-3 | NA | TRBV10-3 | CAINKSSGNTIYF | TGTGCCATCAATAAATCCTCTGGAAACACCATATATTTT
TRBJ1-2 | TRBD1 | TRBV28 | CASSSQQGTYGYTF | TGTGCCAGCAGTTCGCAACAGGGGACCTATGGCTACACCTTC
TRBJ1-1 | NA | TRBV9 | CASSVGLVGRGEAFF | TGTGCCAGCAGCGTAGGTTTGGTGGGCCGGGGTGAAGCTTTCTTT
TRBJ2-5 | TRBD2 | TRBV5-4 | CASSGLASETQYF | TGTGCCAGCAGCGGACTAGCTAGTGAGACCCAGTACTTC
TRBJ2-2 | TRBD2 | TRBV19 | CASSIATSGTNTGELFF | TGTGCCAGTAGTATCGCTACTAGCGGGACGAACACCGGGGAGCTGTTTTTT
TRBJ2-7 | NA | TRBV5-1 | CASSLGSNRGRLINEQYF | TGCGCCAGCAGCTTGGGGTCGAATCGGGGGAGGCTCATTAACGAGCAGTACTTC
TRBJ1-6 | NA | TRBV6-5 | CASRGGQQNSPLHF | TGTGCCAGCAGGGGTGGACAGCAAAATTCACCCCTCCACTTT
TRBJ2-3 | TRBD1 | TRBV6-1 | CASSPGQGAVDTQYF | TGTGCCAGCAGTCCGGGACAGGGTGCGGTGGATACGCAGTATTTT
TRBJ2-7 | NA | TRBV15 | CATSPLGGPEQYF | TGTGCCACCAGCCCTTTAGGCGGTCCCGAGCAGTACTTC
TRBJ2-7 | NA | TRBV11-2 | CASSLGSSYEQYF | TGTGCCAGCAGCTTAGGCAGTTCCTACGAGCAGTACTTC
TRBJ2-2 | NA | TRBV11-3 | CASSPVAGNTGELFF | TGTGCCAGCAGCCCGGTGGCGGGAAACACCGGGGAGCTGTTTTTT